Presented here are 27 T cell receptor beta chains from one specimen sequenced in a study of blood T cell repertoires in COVID-19. Profiled with immunoSEQ multiplex PCR; TCRdb holds only in-frame clones, not every one. The repertoire holds over 200,000 clones, with around nine tenths as singletons. Input material: peripheral blood. Receptors were obtained from a woman in her sixties with acute or convalescent COVID-19.

The V gene is TRBV19, the J gene TRBJ1-5; D is perhaps TRBD1 (6 bases). This CDR3 has 15 amino acids. V was shortened by 7 bases and J by 0 bases, with 13 bases between the two germline ends. CDR1 LNHDA and CDR2 SQIVND come from the germline V gene (reference sequence). CDR3 in amino acids: CASIPAGASNQPQHF. Here the CDR3 DNA reads TGTGCCAGTATCCCGGCAGGGGCTAGCAATCAGCCCCAGCATTTT.

CDR3 DNA: TGTGCCAGCAGTGAAACCCCCGACAGGGGCACTGAAGCTTTCTTT. It yields the protein CASSETPDRGTEAFF. This chain links TRBV25-1 with TRBJ1-1; 8 bases agree with TRBD1. The CDR3 is 15 amino acids. Germline CDR1 and CDR2: MGHDK and SYGVNS. The ends lost 2 bases at V and 4 bases at J; junction bases unmatched: 6.

The CDR3 sequence: CASSTSGLGGTETQYF. Here the CDR3 DNA reads TGCGCCAGCAGCACAAGTGGACTAGGAGGAACAGAGACCCAGTACTTC. The rearrangement joins TRBV5-1 to TRBJ2-5, with TRBD2 matching 7 bases. The CDR3 extends over 16 amino acids. J gave up 4 bases and V 4 bases, and 13 bases lay outside the gene matches. CDR1 and CDR2 (germline): SGHRS, YFSETQ.

The chain joins TRBV4-2 to TRBJ2-1; the D gene is possibly TRBD2 (5 bases). V lost 0 bases and J 0 bases, leaving 15 bases between the germline ends. This CDR3 contains 18 residues. Looked up from germline, CDR1 is LGHNA and CDR2 is YNFKEQ. CDR3 in amino acids: CASSQDPSPRDSYNEQFF. The CDR3 DNA is TGTGCCAGCAGCCAAGATCCGTCCCCCCGGGACTCCTACAATGAGCAGTTCTTC.

V gene TRBV3-1 (or the pseudogene TRBV3-2) combines with J gene TRBJ1-5, with 7 bases identical to TRBD1. Germline-derived CDR1 and CDR2 are LGHDT and YNNKEL (reference sequence). The length of the CDR3 is 21 residues. V dropped 2 bases and J dropped 0; count of bases not matched to a gene: 19. The CDR3 is CASSQPNRGTTSPYSNQPQHF. CDR3 bases: TGTGCCAGCAGCCAACCAAACAGGGGAACGACGAGCCCCTATAGCAATCAGCCCCAGCATTTT.

This chain uses TRBV9 with TRBJ2-5; 8 nucleotides align to TRBD2. Per germline, CDR1 SGDLS and CDR2 YYNGEE. The CDR3 is made up of 14 amino acids. V shed 0 bases and J 7 bases; nucleotides not matched to a gene: 5. CDR3 DNA sequence: TGTGCCAGCAGCGTAGATGGGACTAGGGTGACCCAGTACTTC. It is translated as CASSVDGTRVTQYF.

The gene calls are TRBV15 and TRBJ2-3, with 9 bases aligning to TRBD1. Trimming at V came to 2 bases and at J to 4 bases, leaving 10 bases not matched to a gene. CDR1 LNHNV and CDR2 YYDKDF come from the germline V gene (reference sequence). This CDR3 has 17 residues. This chain's CDR3 is CATSRRRPGQGADTQYF. In DNA, the CDR3 is TGTGCCACCAGCAGACGAAGACCGGGACAGGGAGCAGATACGCAGTATTTT.

The chain links TRBV6-5 to TRBJ1-3, with 7 bases matching TRBD1. The CDR3 is 15 residues long. Germline CDR1 is MNHEY and CDR2 is SVGAGI. With V trimmed by 7 bases and J by 4 bases, 10 bases remained unmatched. The CDR3 loop is CASNEQGMVGNTIYF. The DNA of the CDR3 is TGTGCCAGCAACGAACAGGGGATGGTCGGAAACACCATATATTTT.

The CDR3 sequence is CASSEAGARITGNSPLHF. CDR3 sequence (DNA): TGTGCCAGCAGTGAAGCAGGGGCCCGGATAACCGGTAATTCACCCCTCCACTTT. V and J are TRBV6-1 and TRBJ1-6; TRBD1 is a possible D gene (5 bases). Trimming stripped 0 bases from V and 6 bases from J, with 18 bases between. From germline, CDR1 is MNHNS and CDR2 SASEGT. The CDR3 loop spans 18 amino acids.

There are a few counts of this clone. The chain carries TRBV6-2 or TRBV6-3 and TRBJ1-1; D is unclear. V was trimmed by 4 bases and J by 4 bases, leaving 13 bases between them. This CDR3 comprises 14 residues. Germline CDR1 MNHEY, CDR2 SVGEGT. The CDR3 region has the DNA TGTGCCAGCAGTTTGTCTGGAGGCCCCACTGAAGCTTTCTTT. Its translation is CASSLSGGPTEAFF.

V usage is TRBV2 and J usage is TRBJ2-6, with TRBD1 as a possible D gene (6 bases). This CDR3 is built from 19 residues. Germline V gene sequence: CDR1 SNHLY, CDR2 FYNNEI. The V end lost 4 bases, the J end lost 0 bases, and 19 bases lay between the germline ends. The CDR3 bases are TGTGCCAGCAGTGTGTCAAAGGGAGAAGGGGGCTCTGGGGCCAACGTCCTGACTTTC. This encodes CASSVSKGEGGSGANVLTF.

The gene calls are TRBV5-1 and TRBJ1-4; 7 bases line up with TRBD1. Germline V CDR1 and CDR2: SGHRS, YFSETQ. Germline trimming cut 0 bases from V and 8 bases from J; bases unmatched to any gene: 7. The CDR3 loop spans 15 amino acids. The CDR3 region is CASSLGRQGEEKLFF. The CDR3 nucleotides read TGCGCCAGCAGCTTGGGGCGACAGGGAGAGGAAAAACTGTTTTTT. The variable domain in full, completed from reference TRBV5-1 and TRBJ1-4, reads KAGVTQTPRYLIKTRGQQVTLSCSPISGHRSVSWYQQTPGQGLQFLFEYFSETQRNKGNFPGRFSGRQFSNSRSEMNVSTLELGDSALYLCASSLGRQGEEKLFFGSGTQLSVL.

The genes are TRBV6-4 and TRBJ2-4; tentative D call: TRBD1 (5 bases). The CDR3 totals 14 residues. Germline CDR1 MRHNA, CDR2 SNTAGT. V shed 3 bases and J shed 4 bases, with 10 bases lying between them. CDR3 in DNA: TGTGCCAGCAGTGAAGGGGCGCCGAAAAACATTCAGTACTTC. Translating it yields CASSEGAPKNIQYF.

The chain is built from TRBV6-2 or TRBV6-3 and TRBJ1-1, with 7 positions matching TRBD1. This CDR3 contains 15 residues. V was pared by 3 bases and J by 6 bases, with 10 bases of the junction left unmatched. Germline-derived CDR1 and CDR2 are MNHEY and SVGEGT. CDR3 in amino acids: CASSYLRGQIPEAFF. CDR3 nucleotides: TGTGCCAGCAGTTATCTTCGGGGACAGATACCTGAAGCTTTCTTT.

As concerns this clone: A read error may produce the germline difference seen at one junction end. The V gene is TRBV19, the J gene TRBJ2-1, with D possibly being TRBD2 (5 bases). Germline lookup yields CDR1 LNHDA and CDR2 SQIVND (reference sequence). The CDR3 spans 15 residues. The CDR3 sequence: CASRIALSSYNEQFF. The CDR3 DNA sequence: TGTGCCAGTAGAATAGCGTTGAGCTCCTACAATGAGCAGTTCTTC.

V is TRBV18 and J is TRBJ1-1, with 9 nucleotides matching TRBD1. Germline V gives CDR1 KGHSH, CDR2 LQKENI. With V trimmed by 3 bases and J by 6 bases, 5 bases remained unmatched. CDR3 length equals 14 residues. CDR3 in DNA: TGTGCCAGCTCACCTGACAGGGGGGCCGCTGAAGCTTTCTTT. As protein: CASSPDRGAAEAFF.

The V and J genes are TRBV7-9 and TRBJ2-2; D is unresolved. Trimming shortened V by 7 bases and J by 10 bases, and 10 bases separated the two germline ends. There are 11 residues in the CDR3. Per the germline V gene, CDR1 is SEHNR and CDR2 is FQNEAQ (reference sequence). The CDR3 loop reads CASTVMSELFF. CDR3 DNA: TGTGCCAGCACCGTAATGTCGGAGCTGTTTTTT.

The rearrangement uses TRBV7-9 and TRBJ1-6; 7 bases are shared with TRBD1. The CDR3 covers 14 residues. Germline CDR1 SEHNR, CDR2 FQNEAQ (reference sequence). Trimming removed 5 bases from V and 11 bases from J; junction bases left unmatched: 9. The chain's CDR3 is CASSPRQGLAPLHF. Here the CDR3 DNA reads TGTGCCAGCAGCCCTCGACAGGGACTCGCACCCCTCCACTTT.

The rearrangement links TRBV3-1 (or the pseudogene TRBV3-2) to TRBJ1-1, with 7 positions matching TRBD1. After removal of 4 bases from V and 5 bases from J, the junction contained 4 bases not matched to a gene. The CDR3 has 13 amino acids. CDR1 and CDR2 (germline): LGHDT, YNNKEL (reference sequence). The CDR3 loop is CASSLRGPTEAFF. CDR3 nucleotide sequence: TGTGCCAGCAGCCTAAGGGGGCCTACTGAAGCTTTCTTT.

The table lists this clone with a count of one. V usage is TRBV20-1 and J usage is TRBJ2-2; 9 nucleotides match TRBD2. From germline, CDR1 is DFQATT and CDR2 SNEGSKA (reference sequence). This CDR3 comprises 16 residues. V shed 3 bases and J 5 bases; nucleotides not matched to a gene: 10. The CDR3 is CSASSAGGRGTGELFF. The CDR3 DNA follows: TGCAGTGCTAGTAGCGCGGGAGGGCGGGGGACCGGGGAGCTGTTTTTT.

The chain has TRBV4-2 and TRBJ2-2, with D tentatively TRBD2 (6 bases). CDR1 and CDR2 (germline): LGHNA, YNFKEQ. This CDR3 is built from 16 residues. Between the trimmed V and J ends, which lost 0 bases and 1 base, there was a span of 9 bases. DNA of the CDR3: TGTGCCAGCAGCCAAGAGTCTAGCGAGAACACCGGGGAGCTGTTTTTT. Its protein product is CASSQESSENTGELFF.

The V call is TRBV5-1, the J call TRBJ2-1; the match to TRBD1 covers 12 bases. CDR3 length: 15 residues. The germline gives CDR1 SGHRS, CDR2 YFSETQ. The J segment lost 7 bases and the V segment lost 4 bases, leaving 6 bases of the junction unmatched. The CDR3 DNA is TGCGCCAGCAGCCCGGGACAGGGGGCGAGTAATGAGCAGTTCTTC. Its protein product is CASSPGQGASNEQFF. The complete variable domain, with remaining parts taken from reference TRBV5-1 and TRBJ2-1, reads KAGVTQTPRYLIKTRGQQVTLSCSPISGHRSVSWYQQTPGQGLQFLFEYFSETQRNKGNFPGRFSGRQFSNSRSEMNVSTLELGDSALYLCASSPGQGASNEQFFGPGTRLTVL.

The chain employs TRBV5-6 and TRBJ1-4; 7 bases agree with TRBD1. The CDR3 is 16 amino acids. Unmatched junction bases numbered 12, after V lost 7 bases and J lost 3 bases. Germline values: CDR1 SGHDT, CDR2 YYEEEE. CDR3: CASGPLRGLANEKLFF. The CDR3 DNA follows: TGTGCCAGCGGACCCCTGAGGGGGCTGGCTAATGAAAAACTGTTTTTT.

The chain recombines TRBV28 with TRBJ1-1; 8 bases are a match to TRBD1. The CDR3 consists of 14 residues. Germline V gene data show CDR1 as MDHEN and CDR2 as SYDVKM. The trim removed 5 bases at V and 5 bases at J, leaving 7 bases unmatched. The CDR3 loop reads CASSPAGGRTEAFF. DNA of the CDR3: TGTGCCAGCAGTCCCGCAGGGGGCCGAACTGAAGCTTTCTTT.

This chain uses TRBV15 with TRBJ2-7; 8 bases are a match to TRBD2. The V gene end was trimmed by 4 bases and the J gene end by 4 bases; junction bases not matched to a gene: 6. This CDR3 has 14 residues. CDR1 and CDR2 from the germline V gene are LNHNV and YYDKDF (reference sequence). The CDR3 region has the DNA TGTGCCACCAGCATCGGGGGGGATGGTTACGAGCAGTACTTC. Encoded protein: CATSIGGDGYEQYF.

V usage is TRBV5-6 and J usage is TRBJ2-6; 7 positions match TRBD2. The V and J ends lost 3 bases and 0 bases, in that order; junction bases with no gene match: 9. The germline CDR1 and CDR2 sequences are SGHDT and YYEEEE. The CDR3 runs to 18 residues. The CDR3: CASSSPYGGISGANVLTF. Written as DNA, the CDR3 is TGTGCCAGCAGCTCACCCTACGGGGGGATCTCTGGGGCCAACGTCCTGACTTTC.

The V and J genes are TRBV25-1 and TRBJ1-3; D not certain. Germline-derived CDR1 and CDR2 are MGHDK and SYGVNS. V lost 1 base and J lost 3, with 7 bases in between. There are 14 residues in the CDR3. This chain's CDR3 is CASSEFGDGNTIYF. The DNA for the CDR3 is TGTGCCAGCAGTGAATTTGGAGATGGAAACACCATATATTTT.